Included here is one TCR beta chain sequence, with context. Its specificity is unknown. Using immunoSEQ multiplex PCR, the repertoire was profiled, and TCRdb retains in-frame clones only, with some absent. The sample lists around 13,000 clones; about 33% were seen once. CDR3 length: 14 amino acids. V lost 3 bases to trimming and J lost 6 bases, with 15 bases between them. Looked up from germline, CDR1 is LGHNA and CDR2 is YSLEER. The record originates from a study of radiation and T cells in renal cell carcinoma. Study-wide results and limits: Compared with controls, irradiated tumors had more, larger dominant CDR3 motifs.

Stated treatment: 15 Gy SBRT to primary tumor, nephrectomy 4 weeks later. Nephrectomy followed 15 Gy stereotactic body radiation by 4 weeks. The chain employs TRBV4-3 and TRBJ2-7; tentative D call: TRBD1 (5 bases). This clonotype was sampled from a man aged 60 to 69 with renal cell carcinoma. The material was tumor tissue, obtained from a patient whose treatment included radiotherapy and nephrectomy. The CDR3 region is CASSQYGAQSEQYF. CDR3 coding DNA: TGCGCCAGCAGCCAGTATGGGGCGCAATCCGAGCAGTACTTC.